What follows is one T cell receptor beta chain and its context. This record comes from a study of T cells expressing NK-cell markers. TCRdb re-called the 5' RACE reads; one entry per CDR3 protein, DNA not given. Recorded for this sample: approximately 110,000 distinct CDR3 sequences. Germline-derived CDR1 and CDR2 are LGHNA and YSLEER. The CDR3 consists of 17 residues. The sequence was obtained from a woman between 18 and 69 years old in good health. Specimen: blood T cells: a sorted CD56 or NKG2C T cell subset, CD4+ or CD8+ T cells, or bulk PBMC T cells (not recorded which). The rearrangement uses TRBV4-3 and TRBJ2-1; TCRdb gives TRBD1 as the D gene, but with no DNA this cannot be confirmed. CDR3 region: CASSQGDGTGAPYEQFF.